This is a list of T cell receptor beta chains from one sample in a study of PD-L1 blockade in urothelial cancer. The table came from immunoSEQ multiplex PCR; TCRdb's copy has only in-frame clones and leaves some out. The sample has about 43,000 clones; approximately 90% are singletons. The source was PBMCs, collected around atezolizumab (anti-PD-L1) treatment. The receptors were sampled from a woman aged 60-75 years with urothelial cancer. Each CDR3 is given with its conserved first and last residue. A D gene is named only where the DNA matches it firmly. Clone size, where shown, is once, few, many, or a class for clones that have expanded.

d_call: TRBD1; v_call: TRBV7-9; clone_size: -; j_call: TRBJ2-7; cdr3_aa: CASSFRQGNYEQYF; cdr3_nt: TGTGCCAGCAGCTTCAGACAGGGGAACTACGAGCAGTACTTC
d_call: -; v_call: TRBV5-5; clone_size: -; j_call: TRBJ2-1; cdr3_aa: CASSFREEQFF; cdr3_nt: TGTGCCAGCAGCTTTCGCGAAGAGCAGTTCTTC
d_call: TRBD1; v_call: TRBV27; clone_size: few; j_call: TRBJ1-5; cdr3_aa: CASSLWTGGVLREPQHF; cdr3_nt: TGTGCCAGCAGTTTATGGACAGGGGGCGTCCTTAGAGAGCCCCAGCATTTT
d_call: TRBD2; v_call: TRBV7-9; clone_size: once; j_call: TRBJ2-7; cdr3_aa: CASISTGTSGGNRASEQYF; cdr3_nt: TGTGCCAGCATCTCTACCGGGACTAGCGGGGGGAACCGGGCTTCCGAGCAGTACTTC
d_call: -; v_call: TRBV19; clone_size: -; j_call: TRBJ2-1; cdr3_aa: CASSIGRDEQFF; cdr3_nt: TGTGCCAGTAGTATAGGGCGGGATGAGCAGTTCTTC
d_call: -; v_call: TRBV7-9; clone_size: -; j_call: TRBJ1-4; cdr3_aa: CASSVGGVTTATNEKLFF; cdr3_nt: TGTGCCAGCAGCGTGGGAGGGGTCACAACTGCAACTAATGAAAAACTGTTTTTT
d_call: -; v_call: TRBV5-5; clone_size: -; j_call: TRBJ1-5; cdr3_aa: CASSLVAGVVSQPQHF; cdr3_nt: TGTGCCAGCAGCTTGGTGGCAGGGGTAGTGAGTCAGCCCCAGCATTTT
d_call: -; v_call: TRBV2; clone_size: -; j_call: TRBJ1-1; cdr3_aa: CATLVGTNTEAFF; cdr3_nt: TGTGCCACTTTGGTCGGGACAAACACTGAAGCTTTCTTT
d_call: -; v_call: TRBV19; clone_size: -; j_call: TRBJ2-2; cdr3_aa: CASNWAVSRPGNTGELFF; cdr3_nt: TGTGCCAGTAATTGGGCAGTTAGTCGGCCCGGGAACACCGGGGAGCTGTTTTTT
d_call: -; v_call: TRBV7-8; clone_size: -; j_call: TRBJ1-6; cdr3_aa: CASSFDNSPLHF; cdr3_nt: TGTGCCAGCAGCTTCGATAATTCACCCCTCCACTTT
d_call: -; v_call: TRBV4-2; clone_size: few; j_call: TRBJ1-5; cdr3_aa: CASSQDHRPQHF; cdr3_nt: TGTGCCAGCAGCCAAGACCACAGGCCCCAGCATTTT
d_call: -; v_call: TRBV19; clone_size: -; j_call: TRBJ1-2; cdr3_aa: CASSPQGGAVPFYGYTF; cdr3_nt: TGTGCCAGTAGTCCTCAAGGTGGGGCAGTCCCCTTCTATGGCTACACCTTC
d_call: TRBD2; v_call: TRBV13; clone_size: -; j_call: TRBJ2-7; cdr3_aa: CASSLGTPGGEGYEQYF; cdr3_nt: TGTGCCAGCAGCCTCGGGACTCCGGGGGGTGAAGGTTACGAGCAGTACTTC
d_call: -; v_call: TRBV7-2; clone_size: -; j_call: TRBJ1-2; cdr3_aa: CASSLGPGQFDYGYTF; cdr3_nt: TGTGCCAGCAGCTTAGGCCCAGGGCAATTCGACTATGGCTACACCTTC
d_call: TRBD1; v_call: TRBV19; clone_size: -; j_call: TRBJ2-7; cdr3_aa: CASSIGTGVPYEQYF; cdr3_nt: TGTGCCAGTAGTATCGGGACAGGGGTGCCCTACGAGCAGTACTTC
d_call: TRBD1; v_call: TRBV15; clone_size: -; j_call: TRBJ2-7; cdr3_aa: CATSRSGTGGNEQYF; cdr3_nt: TGTGCCACCAGCAGGTCCGGGACAGGGGGTAACGAGCAGTACTTC
d_call: TRBD1; v_call: TRBV28; clone_size: -; j_call: TRBJ1-5; cdr3_aa: CASSFAGGYSNQPQHF; cdr3_nt: TGTGCCAGCAGTTTCGCAGGGGGATATAGCAATCAGCCCCAGCATTTT
d_call: -; v_call: TRBV5-4; clone_size: -; j_call: TRBJ2-4; cdr3_aa: CASSSRTPGEENIQYF; cdr3_nt: TGTGCCAGCAGCTCTCGAACCCCGGGGGAGGAAAACATTCAGTACTTC
d_call: TRBD2; v_call: TRBV7-2; clone_size: -; j_call: TRBJ2-7; cdr3_aa: CASSGRLAGGLLEQYF; cdr3_nt: TGTGCCAGCAGCGGCCGGCTAGCGGGAGGACTTCTCGAGCAGTACTTC
d_call: TRBD2; v_call: TRBV7-9; clone_size: -; j_call: TRBJ2-7; cdr3_aa: CASSLGHISGGSSYEQYF; cdr3_nt: TGTGCCAGCAGCTTAGGCCACATATCGGGAGGCTCCTCCTACGAGCAGTACTTC
d_call: -; v_call: TRBV6-6; clone_size: -; j_call: TRBJ2-1; cdr3_aa: CASRLVAEQFF; cdr3_nt: TGTGCCAGCAGGCTCGTAGCGGAGCAGTTCTTC
d_call: TRBD2; v_call: TRBV5-1; clone_size: few; j_call: TRBJ2-7; cdr3_aa: CASSLVGGSYEQYF; cdr3_nt: TGCGCCAGCAGCTTGGTGGGGGGGTCCTACGAGCAGTACTTC
d_call: -; v_call: TRBV19; clone_size: few; j_call: TRBJ1-2; cdr3_aa: CASSIGQGSGYTF; cdr3_nt: TGTGCCAGTAGTATTGGGCAGGGCTCTGGCTACACCTTC
d_call: -; v_call: TRBV28; clone_size: few; j_call: TRBJ1-5; cdr3_aa: CASSLMASNQPQHF; cdr3_nt: TGTGCCAGCAGTTTAATGGCTAGCAATCAGCCCCAGCATTTT
d_call: TRBD2; v_call: TRBV5-4; clone_size: -; j_call: TRBJ2-7; cdr3_aa: CASSSPGLAGGSYEQYF; cdr3_nt: TGTGCCAGCAGCTCACCGGGACTAGCGGGGGGTTCCTACGAGCAGTACTTC
d_call: -; v_call: TRBV7-2; clone_size: -; j_call: TRBJ2-7; cdr3_aa: CASSWLGAEQYF; cdr3_nt: TGTGCCAGCAGCTGGTTAGGGGCCGAGCAGTACTTC
d_call: -; v_call: TRBV5-1; clone_size: -; j_call: TRBJ2-7; cdr3_aa: CASRRDYEQYF; cdr3_nt: TGCGCCAGCCGCCGGGACTACGAGCAGTACTTC